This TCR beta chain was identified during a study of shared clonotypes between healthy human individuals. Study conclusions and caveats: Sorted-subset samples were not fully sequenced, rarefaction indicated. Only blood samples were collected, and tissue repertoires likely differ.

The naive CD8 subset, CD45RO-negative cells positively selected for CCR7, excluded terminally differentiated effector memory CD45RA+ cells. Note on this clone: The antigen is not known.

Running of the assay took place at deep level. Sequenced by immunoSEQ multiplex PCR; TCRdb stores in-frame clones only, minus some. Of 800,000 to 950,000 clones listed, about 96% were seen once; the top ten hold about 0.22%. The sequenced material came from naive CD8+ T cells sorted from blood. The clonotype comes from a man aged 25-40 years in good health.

The CDR3 sequence: CASSLGTGDNQPQHF. CDR3 coding DNA: TGTGCCAGCAGCTTAGGGACAGGGGACAATCAGCCCCAGCATTTT. The chain has TRBV11-1 and TRBJ1-5; 9 bases fit TRBD1. Germline trimming cut 1 base from V and 3 bases from J; bases unmatched to any gene: 1. The CDR3 totals 15 residues. Germline V lookup: CDR1 SGHAT, CDR2 FQDESV (reference sequence).